One and the same sample provided the 32 T cell receptor beta chains below, sequenced in a study of CXCR3-negative and CXCR3-positive naive CD8 T cells. Study-wide points: Higher TRB CDR3 hydrophobicity marked CXCR3-positive naive cells relative to CXCR3-negative naive cells.

Their target antigens are unknown. Researchers prepared the TRB cDNA libraries using 5' RACE with UMI labels. TCRdb reprocessed the 5' RACE reads, with one entry per CDR3 protein and no DNA. The ten top clones account for over 4%, within a sample of tens of thousands of distinct CDR3 sequences. The sample was naive CXCR3+ CD8+ T cells from blood. Noted subset: CD45RO-CCR7+CD27+CD95- naive CD8+ T cells expressing CXCR3 (TNR3+). Every receptor here comes from a human donor in good health. Some clones in this sample may be carry-over from other donors' samples.

The genes are TRBV5-1 and TRBJ2-7. Looked up from germline, CDR1 is SGHRS and CDR2 is YFSETQ. CDR3 length equals 13 residues. This CDR3 reads CASSFGLADEQYF.

J is TRBJ1-1 and V is TRBV12-3 or TRBV12-4. The CDR3 spans 14 residues. CDR3 sequence reads: CASSSGAMNTEAFF.

The chain joins TRBV6-5 to TRBJ2-7. Per germline, CDR1 MNHEY and CDR2 SVGAGI. The CDR3 is 13 amino acids. The CDR3 region is CASSYGDSYEQYF.

The chain joins TRBV7-2 to TRBJ2-1; TCRdb names TRBD1, which stays unverified in the absence of DNA. The length of the CDR3 is 15 residues. CDR1 and CDR2 from the germline V gene are SGHTA and FQGNSA. The CDR3 is CASSLFQGSGNEQFF.

Here the CDR3 reads CASSIIPGGGTDTQYF. The rearrangement joins TRBV7-8 to TRBJ2-3; TCRdb names TRBD1, which stays unverified in the absence of DNA. Germline V lookup: CDR1 SGHVS, CDR2 FQNEAQ. The CDR3 runs 16 residues.

The V call is TRBV7-6, the J call TRBJ2-7; the D call of TRBD1 rests on TCRdb alone, since no DNA is present to check it. Germline values: CDR1 SGHVS, CDR2 FNYEAQ. The CDR3 runs 15 residues. The CDR3: CASSSSAGPSYEQYF.

The chain uses TRBV6-5 and TRBJ2-1; the D call of TRBD1 rests on TCRdb alone, since no DNA is present to check it. CDR3 size: 14 residues. Germline V lookup: CDR1 MNHEY, CDR2 SVGAGI. The CDR3: CASSIGGAWNEQFF.

Considering frequency, this clonotype is medium-sized. V gene TRBV7-2 combines with J gene TRBJ2-7. Germline lookup yields CDR1 SGHTA and CDR2 FQGNSA. This CDR3 contains 13 residues. The chain's CDR3 is CASSLISSYEQYF.

V gene TRBV7-6 combines with J gene TRBJ1-1; without DNA, the TCRdb call of TRBD1 cannot be checked. CDR3 length: 17 residues. Germline V gene data show CDR1 as SGHVS and CDR2 as FNYEAQ. The CDR3 sequence: CASSLHTLGTANTEAFF.

The V gene is TRBV6-2 or TRBV6-3, the J gene TRBJ2-1. The germline V gene has CDR1 MNHEY and CDR2 SVGEGT. There are 14 residues in the CDR3. The CDR3 sequence is CASSYPGNYNEQFF.

The chain is built from TRBV2 and TRBJ2-5; TCRdb calls TRBD1, which cannot be checked without DNA. Germline V gene sequence: CDR1 SNHLY, CDR2 FYNNEI. The CDR3 has 13 amino acids. The chain's CDR3 is CASSAGPHETQYF. The variable domain in full, with the rest retrieved from reference TRBV2 and TRBJ2-5, is EPEVTQTPSHQVTQMGQEVILRCVPISNHLYFYWYRQILGQKVEFLVSFYNNEISEKSEIFDDQFSVERPDGSNFTLKIRSTKLEDSAMYFCASSAGPHETQYFGPGTRLLVL.

The chain recombines TRBV27 with TRBJ2-7. The CDR3 runs to 13 residues. Looked up from germline, CDR1 is MNHEY and CDR2 is SMNVEV (reference sequence). The CDR3 sequence: CASRQGGTYEQYF.

This sequence joins TRBV28 and TRBJ2-7; the D gene TCRdb calls, TRBD1, cannot be checked with no DNA. The CDR3 consists of 14 residues. Germline V gene data show CDR1 as MDHEN and CDR2 as SYDVKM. CDR3 in amino acids: CATLDRGLYYEQYF.

The chain recombines TRBV10-3 with TRBJ2-2; TCRdb's D call, TRBD2, is unchecked because there is no DNA. This CDR3 has 15 residues. Germline V CDR1 and CDR2: ENHRY, SYGVKD. The CDR3: CATRGSSGDTGELFF.

The chain recombines TRBV27 with TRBJ2-7; TCRdb's D gene call, TRBD2, goes unchecked for lack of DNA. CDR1 is MNHEY and CDR2 is SMNVEV in the germline V gene (reference sequence). CDR3 size: 15 residues. The CDR3 region is CASSRPMAGLYEQYF.

The chain couples TRBV29-1 to TRBJ2-1. Germline V CDR1 and CDR2: SQVTM, ANQGSEA. This CDR3 comprises 15 residues. The CDR3 sequence is CSVEDTENSYNEQFF.

The V and J genes are TRBV20-1 and TRBJ2-3. The CDR3 consists of 11 residues. CDR1 is DFQATT, CDR2 SNEGSKA, per germline (reference sequence). CDR3 in amino acids: CSAREKDTQYF.

The V call is TRBV11-3, the J call TRBJ2-1. The germline gives CDR1 SGHNT, CDR2 YENEEA. The CDR3 has 13 amino acids. CDR3 loop: CASSLAIGLRSIF.

The chain has TRBV6-2 or TRBV6-3 and TRBJ2-7. This CDR3 contains 13 residues. Germline CDR1 reads MNHEY; CDR2 reads SVGEGT. The CDR3 spells CASSYGAVYEQYF.

The V call is TRBV20-1, the J call TRBJ2-7. CDR3 length: 12 amino acids. Per the germline V gene, CDR1 is DFQATT and CDR2 is SNEGSKA (reference sequence). The chain's CDR3 is CSARVTWYEQYF.

The chain is built from TRBV28 and TRBJ2-3; absent DNA, TCRdb's TRBD1 call cannot be checked. This CDR3 comprises 18 residues. Germline V lookup: CDR1 MDHEN, CDR2 SYDVKM. CDR3 in amino acids: CASSGLQAAGLPQDTQYF. The complete variable domain, with remaining parts taken from reference TRBV28 and TRBJ2-3, reads DVKVTQSSRYLVKRTGEKVFLECVQDMDHENMFWYRQDPGLGLRLIYFSYDVKMKEKGDIPEGYSVSREKKERFSLILESASTNQTSMYLCASSGLQAAGLPQDTQYFGPGTRLTVL.

The chain is built from TRBV7-6 and TRBJ2-1. Germline assignment: CDR1 SGHVS and CDR2 FNYEAQ. CDR3 length: 14 residues. CDR3 region: CASSRGSRSDEQFF. The full variable domain, in which reference TRBV7-6 and TRBJ2-1 provide the parts outside the CDR3, is GAGVSQSPRYKVTKRGQDVALRCDPISGHVSLYWYRQALGQGPEFLTYFNYEAQQDKSGLPNDRFSAERPEGSISTLTIQRTEQRDSAMYRCASSRGSRSDEQFFGPGTRLTVL.

The rearrangement uses TRBV13 and TRBJ2-7; there is no DNA to check the TCRdb D call of TRBD2. Germline assignment: CDR1 PRHDT and CDR2 FYEKMQ (reference sequence). CDR3 length equals 15 residues. The CDR3 sequence: CASSARHGVRDEQYF.

V is TRBV7-9 and J is TRBJ2-7; checking the TCRdb D call of TRBD2 is not possible without DNA. This CDR3 has 13 residues. In germline, CDR1 is SEHNR, CDR2 FQNEAQ (reference sequence). CDR3 protein: CASSGGLTYEQYF.

J is TRBJ2-7 and V is TRBV29-1; TCRdb's D call, TRBD1, is unchecked because there is no DNA. CDR1 and CDR2 (germline): SQVTM, ANQGSEA. This CDR3 comprises 16 residues. The CDR3 is CSVEEGLGRGAREQYF.

The CDR3: CASSQSPEKDTQYF. J is TRBJ2-3 and V is TRBV14; lacking DNA, the TRBD1 call made by TCRdb goes unchecked. The CDR3 spans 14 residues. The germline V gene has CDR1 SGHDN and CDR2 FVKESK.

The chain links TRBV20-1 to TRBJ2-7; checking the TCRdb D call of TRBD1 is not possible without DNA. Germline values: CDR1 DFQATT, CDR2 SNEGSKA (reference sequence). The CDR3 is 14 amino acids. CDR3 protein: CSARDLHRGYEQYF.

This chain joins TRBV28 and TRBJ2-1. CDR3 length: 13 amino acids. CDR1 is MDHEN and CDR2 is SYDVKM in the germline V gene. CDR3 sequence: CASSFLGPNEQFF.

The chain recombines TRBV9 with TRBJ2-7; TCRdb's assignment of TRBD1 cannot be checked, as there is no DNA. Germline V lookup: CDR1 SGDLS, CDR2 YYNGEE. The CDR3 runs to 15 residues. The CDR3 reads CASSGGTGSSYEQYF.

CDR3 residues: CASSARGVNIQYF. The rearrangement uses TRBV28 and TRBJ2-4; TCRdb picks TRBD1, but there is no DNA to check that call. Germline assignment: CDR1 MDHEN and CDR2 SYDVKM. The CDR3 totals 13 residues.

This rearrangement joins TRBV9 to TRBJ2-3; TCRdb's D gene call, TRBD1, goes unchecked for lack of DNA. CDR1 and CDR2 from the germline V gene are SGDLS and YYNGEE. This CDR3 is built from 12 residues. The CDR3: CASRDPTDTQYF.

CDR3 region: CASRETSSIRNEQFF. The gene calls are TRBV6-4 and TRBJ2-1; TCRdb picks TRBD2, but there is no DNA to check that call. The germline CDR1 and CDR2 sequences are MRHNA and SNTAGT. The CDR3 spans 15 residues.